This TCR beta chain was obtained from a study of blood T cell repertoires in COVID-19. Deletions cut 6 bases from V and 4 bases from J, with 16 bases between. The CDR3 consists of 15 residues. The germline V gene encodes CDR1 MDHEN and CDR2 SYDVKM. Measured with immunoSEQ multiplex PCR; TCRdb has only the in-frame clones, and not every one. The sample consists of about 270,000 clones, around nine tenths of them appearing once. Specimen: PBMCs or T cells enriched from blood (not recorded which). This rearrangement joins TRBV28 to TRBJ1-5, with D possibly TRBD1 on 6 matching bases. The receptor was derived from a woman under 30 who had recovered from COVID-19. The CDR3 sequence is CASRPGQFLNQPQHF. The CDR3 DNA reads TGTGCCAGCAGACCCGGACAGTTTCTTAATCAGCCCCAGCATTTT.